A selection of T cell receptor beta chains follows, all from one sample in a study of T cells in Graves' hyperthyroidism and ophthalmopathy. Using its own MiXCR run on the multiplex PCR reads, TCRdb lists one record per CDR3 protein. The table has 690,000 or so distinct CDR3 sequences, around 20% seen once. Sequencing used blood. Receptors were obtained from a woman aged 45-65 years with Graves' hyperthyroidism that later progressed to Graves' ophthalmopathy. CDR3s include the opening cysteine and the closing phenylalanine or tryptophan. D genes are given only for firm matches. Clone size is stated in some rows and not others, as once, few, many or a class when expanded.

CDR3aa: CASSFILQGETNEKLFF
CDR3nt: TGTGCCAGCAGCTTCATCCTACAGGGGGAAACTAATGAAAAACTGTTTTTT
d_gene: TRBD1
j_gene: TRBJ1-4
abundance: -
v_gene: TRBV7-8
len: 17

CDR3aa: CASSLAWGLDDGYTF
CDR3nt: TGTGCCAGCAGCTTAGCTTGGGGGTTAGACGATGGCTACACCTTC
d_gene: -
j_gene: TRBJ1-2
abundance: few
v_gene: TRBV7-9
len: 15

CDR3aa: CATSGFGLNQPQHF
CDR3nt: TGTGCCACCAGTGGTTTTGGGTTGAATCAGCCCCAGCATTTT
d_gene: -
j_gene: TRBJ1-5
abundance: few
v_gene: TRBV24-1
len: 14

CDR3aa: CASSQDRGGVMNTEAFF
CDR3nt: TGTGCCAGCAGCCAAGATAGGGGGGGGGTGATGAACACTGAAGCTTTCTTT
d_gene: -
j_gene: TRBJ1-1
abundance: many
v_gene: TRBV3-1
len: 17

CDR3aa: CASTTVSSYEQYF
CDR3nt: TGTGCCAGCACGACGGTTAGCTCCTACGAGCAGTACTTC
d_gene: -
j_gene: TRBJ2-7
abundance: once
v_gene: TRBV28
len: 13

CDR3aa: CASSITSGRTYEQYF
CDR3nt: TGTGCCAGCAGCATCACTTCTGGCAGAACCTACGAGCAGTACTTC
d_gene: -
j_gene: TRBJ2-7
abundance: -
v_gene: TRBV27
len: 15

CDR3aa: CATSARSNQPQHF
CDR3nt: TGTGCCACCAGTGCCCGCAGCAATCAGCCCCAGCATTTT
d_gene: -
j_gene: TRBJ1-5
abundance: few
v_gene: TRBV24-1
len: 13

CDR3aa: CASSYSDREYEQYF
CDR3nt: TGTGCCAGCAGTTACTCCGACAGGGAATACGAGCAGTACTTC
d_gene: TRBD1
j_gene: TRBJ2-7
abundance: -
v_gene: TRBV6-6
len: 14

CDR3aa: CASSRQNQETQYF
CDR3nt: TGTGCCAGCAGCCGACAGAACCAAGAGACCCAGTACTTC
d_gene: -
j_gene: TRBJ2-5
abundance: many
v_gene: TRBV7-9
len: 13

CDR3aa: CASSSGTGGTRNEQFF
CDR3nt: TGTGCCAGCAGTTCCGGGACAGGGGGTACGAGGAATGAGCAGTTCTTC
d_gene: TRBD1
j_gene: TRBJ2-1
abundance: many
v_gene: TRBV28
len: 16

CDR3aa: CASSLKRGETQYF
CDR3nt: TGTGCCAGCAGCTTGAAACGAGGGGAGACCCAGTACTTC
d_gene: -
j_gene: TRBJ2-5
abundance: many
v_gene: TRBV7-2
len: 13

CDR3aa: CASSQEGRPQHF
CDR3nt: TGTGCCAGCAGCCAAGAAGGCAGACCCCAGCATTTT
d_gene: -
j_gene: TRBJ1-5
abundance: many
v_gene: TRBV3-1
len: 12

CDR3aa: CASSKIQGAGETQYF
CDR3nt: TGTGCCAGTAGTAAGATCCAGGGGGCGGGAGAGACCCAGTACTTC
d_gene: TRBD1
j_gene: TRBJ2-5
abundance: -
v_gene: TRBV19
len: 15

CDR3aa: CASSLTRTAGGYTF
CDR3nt: TGTGCCAGCAGTCTAACCCGGACAGCGGGGGGCTACACCTTC
d_gene: -
j_gene: TRBJ1-2
abundance: few
v_gene: TRBV27
len: 14

CDR3aa: CASSPLGTLSTDTQYF
CDR3nt: TGTGCCAGCAGTCCCCTAGGAACTCTTAGCACAGATACGCAGTATTTT
d_gene: -
j_gene: TRBJ2-3
abundance: many
v_gene: TRBV6-1
len: 16

CDR3aa: CASSLWTSGGGSYNEQFF
CDR3nt: TGCGCCAGCAGTCTTTGGACTAGCGGGGGGGGATCCTACAATGAGCAGTTCTTC
d_gene: TRBD2
j_gene: TRBJ2-1
abundance: -
v_gene: TRBV5-1
len: 18

CDR3aa: CASSRPLRTGAGSSYEQYF
CDR3nt: TGTGCCAGCAGCCGACCGTTAAGGACCGGAGCGGGTAGCTCCTACGAGCAGTACTTC
d_gene: -
j_gene: TRBJ2-7
abundance: few
v_gene: TRBV11-2
len: 19

CDR3aa: CASSQDTAFYEQYF
CDR3nt: TGCGCCAGCAGCCAAGATACAGCATTCTACGAGCAGTACTTC
d_gene: -
j_gene: TRBJ2-7
abundance: many
v_gene: TRBV4-1
len: 14

CDR3aa: CASSFGLQETQYF
CDR3nt: TGTGCCAGCAGCTTCGGGCTACAAGAGACCCAGTACTTC
d_gene: -
j_gene: TRBJ2-5
abundance: many
v_gene: TRBV7-9
len: 13

CDR3aa: CASSLSVNLPSYEQYF
CDR3nt: TGTGCCAGCAGCTTATCTGTCAACTTACCGTCCTACGAGCAGTACTTC
d_gene: -
j_gene: TRBJ2-7
abundance: -
v_gene: TRBV7-2
len: 16

CDR3aa: CASSPRAGNSPLHF
CDR3nt: TGTGCCAGCAGTCCCCGGGCCGGTAATTCACCCCTCCACTTT
d_gene: -
j_gene: TRBJ1-6
abundance: -
v_gene: TRBV12-3/TRBV12-4
len: 14

CDR3aa: CASSPTGPGELFF
CDR3nt: TGTGCCAGCAGTCCCACGGGTCCCGGGGAGCTGTTTTTT
d_gene: -
j_gene: TRBJ2-2
abundance: -
v_gene: TRBV6-1
len: 13

CDR3aa: CASSGKTQNTEAFF
CDR3nt: TGTGCCAGCAGCGGGAAGACACAGAACACTGAAGCTTTCTTT
d_gene: -
j_gene: TRBJ1-1
abundance: many
v_gene: TRBV11-2
len: 14

CDR3aa: CASSLGTVTDTQYF
CDR3nt: TGTGCCAGCAGTCTCGGGACTGTCACAGATACGCAGTATTTT
d_gene: -
j_gene: TRBJ2-3
abundance: many
v_gene: TRBV12-3/TRBV12-4
len: 14

CDR3aa: CASSQEDRGQTQYF
CDR3nt: TGCGCCAGCAGCCAAGAAGACAGGGGACAGACCCAGTACTTC
d_gene: TRBD1
j_gene: TRBJ2-5
abundance: -
v_gene: TRBV4-1
len: 14

CDR3aa: CASSADRGLPQHF
CDR3nt: TGTGCCAGCAGTGCGGACAGGGGGCTGCCCCAGCATTTT
d_gene: TRBD1
j_gene: TRBJ1-5
abundance: many
v_gene: TRBV2
len: 13

CDR3aa: CASSLMPWTSGSTGELFF
CDR3nt: TGTGCCAGTAGCTTAATGCCTTGGACTAGCGGGTCGACCGGGGAGCTGTTTTTT
d_gene: TRBD2
j_gene: TRBJ2-2
abundance: -
v_gene: TRBV7-3
len: 18

CDR3aa: CASSPKTGTGASSVLHF
CDR3nt: TGTGCCAGCAGCCCCAAAACCGGGACAGGCGCGTCTTCGGTCCTCCACTTT
d_gene: TRBD1
j_gene: TRBJ1-6
abundance: many
v_gene: TRBV3-1
len: 17

CDR3aa: CASSPPQGLNSPLHF
CDR3nt: TGTGCCAGCAGCCCACCTCAGGGCCTTAATTCACCCCTCCACTTT
d_gene: -
j_gene: TRBJ1-6
abundance: many
v_gene: TRBV28
len: 15

CDR3aa: CASSPRWTTSSYEQYF
CDR3nt: TGTGCCAGCAGTCCCCGGTGGACAACGAGCTCCTACGAGCAGTACTTC
d_gene: -
j_gene: TRBJ2-7
abundance: few
v_gene: TRBV6-2/TRBV6-3
len: 16

CDR3aa: CSARDGGQAPSSYNEQFF
CDR3nt: TGCAGTGCTAGAGATGGGGGACAGGCGCCGAGCTCCTACAATGAGCAGTTCTTC
d_gene: TRBD1
j_gene: TRBJ2-1
abundance: -
v_gene: TRBV20-1
len: 18

CDR3aa: CASRTGSNYGYTF
CDR3nt: TGTGCCAGCAGGACGGGAAGTAACTATGGCTACACCTTC
d_gene: -
j_gene: TRBJ1-2
abundance: -
v_gene: TRBV27
len: 13

CDR3aa: CASSQDRDEQPQHF
CDR3nt: TGTGCCAGCAGTCAGGACAGGGATGAACAGCCCCAGCATTTT
d_gene: TRBD1
j_gene: TRBJ1-5
abundance: -
v_gene: TRBV27
len: 14

CDR3aa: CASSFPRNTEAFF
CDR3nt: TGTGCCAGCAGTTTTCCAAGGAACACTGAAGCTTTCTTT
d_gene: -
j_gene: TRBJ1-1
abundance: many
v_gene: TRBV12-3/TRBV12-4
len: 13